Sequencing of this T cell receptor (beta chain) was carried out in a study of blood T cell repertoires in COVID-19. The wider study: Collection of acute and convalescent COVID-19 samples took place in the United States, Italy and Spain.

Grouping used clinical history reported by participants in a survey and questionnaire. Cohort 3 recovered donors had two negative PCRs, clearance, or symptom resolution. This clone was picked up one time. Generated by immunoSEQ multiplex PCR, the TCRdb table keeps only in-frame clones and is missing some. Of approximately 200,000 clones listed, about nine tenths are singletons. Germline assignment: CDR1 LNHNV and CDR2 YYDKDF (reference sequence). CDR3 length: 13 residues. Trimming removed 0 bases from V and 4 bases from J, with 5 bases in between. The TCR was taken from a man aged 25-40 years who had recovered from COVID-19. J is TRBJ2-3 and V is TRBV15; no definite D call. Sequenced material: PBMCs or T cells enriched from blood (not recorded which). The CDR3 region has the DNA TGTGCCACCAGCAGAGATATCTCAGATACGCAGTATTTT. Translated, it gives CATSRDISDTQYF.